This T cell receptor beta chain was observed in a study of response to subunit inactivated influenza vaccine. Study observations and caveats: Authors suggested each seasonal flu vaccination may recruit only limited numbers of new T cells.

From germline, CDR1 is SGHTA and CDR2 FQGTGA. The CDR3 loop spans 16 amino acids. V lost 1 base, J lost 2 bases, and 11 bases lay in between. The sample holds a few counts of this clonotype. What it binds is unknown. TCRdb fed the RT-PCR reads into MiXCR, producing one record per CDR3 protein. The data show some 500,000 distinct CDR3 sequences, approximately 12% seen once. This TCR was sampled from a man aged 45-65 years who received an inactivated influenza vaccine. The material was PBMCs from blood, obtained roughly 46 days after vaccination. V gene TRBV7-3 combines with J gene TRBJ2-2; the D is unclear. CDR3 bases: TGTGCCAGCAGCTTAAGAGGATCTCTTAACACCGGGGAGCTGTTTTTT. Translation gives CASSLRGSLNTGELFF.